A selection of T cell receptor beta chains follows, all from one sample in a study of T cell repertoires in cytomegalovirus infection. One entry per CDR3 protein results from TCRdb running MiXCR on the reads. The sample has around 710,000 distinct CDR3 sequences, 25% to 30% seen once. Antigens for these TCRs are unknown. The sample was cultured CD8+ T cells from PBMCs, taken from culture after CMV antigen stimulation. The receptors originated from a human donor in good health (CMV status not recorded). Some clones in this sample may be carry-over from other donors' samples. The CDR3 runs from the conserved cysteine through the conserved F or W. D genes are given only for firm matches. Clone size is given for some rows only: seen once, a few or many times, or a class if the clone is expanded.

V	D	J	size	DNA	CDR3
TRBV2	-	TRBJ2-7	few	TGTGCCAGCAGTGAAGGGGCAGGCCTATCCTACGAGCAGTACTTC	CASSEGAGLSYEQYF
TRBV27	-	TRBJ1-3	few	TGTGCCAGCAGTTTATCGAGGGTGGGGGCGACTGGAAACACCATATATTTT	CASSLSRVGATGNTIYF
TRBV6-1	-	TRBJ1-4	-	TGTGCCAGCAGTGAAGCTTTCGGGGGAGCTAATGAAAAACTGTTTTTT	CASSEAFGGANEKLFF
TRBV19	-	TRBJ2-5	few	TGTGCCAGTAGTATAGGTCTATCCAAAGAGACCCAGTACTTC	CASSIGLSKETQYF
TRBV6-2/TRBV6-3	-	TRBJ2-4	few	TGTGCCAGCAGCCTGACCGGGACTTCGGGAAACATTCAGTACTTC	CASSLTGTSGNIQYF
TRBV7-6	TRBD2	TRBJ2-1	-	TGTGCCAGCAGCTCGGGACTAGCGGGGGACAATGGGAATGAGCAGTTCTTC	CASSSGLAGDNGNEQFF
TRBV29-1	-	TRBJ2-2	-	TGCAGCGTTGAAGAAGAGACGGTAGGAACCGGGGAGCTGTTTTTT	CSVEEETVGTGELFF
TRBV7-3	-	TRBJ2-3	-	TGTGCCAGCAGCTTAAACGGGGCAAGTAGCACAGATACGCAGTATTTT	CASSLNGASSTDTQYF
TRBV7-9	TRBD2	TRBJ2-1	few	TGTGCCAGCAGCTCCGGGCGGGGGTCTAATTTCTCCTACAATGAGCAGTTCTTC	CASSSGRGSNFSYNEQFF
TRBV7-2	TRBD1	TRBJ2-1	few	TGTGCCAGCAGCTGGGGACAGGAGAATGAGCAGTTCTTC	CASSWGQENEQFF
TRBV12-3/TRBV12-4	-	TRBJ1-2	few	TGTGCCAGCAGTCCCTTATCTAACTATGGCTACACCTTC	CASSPLSNYGYTF
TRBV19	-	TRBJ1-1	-	TGTGCCAGTAGTATACTCAGGGAGGTCGGGGCTGAAGCTTTCTTT	CASSILREVGAEAFF
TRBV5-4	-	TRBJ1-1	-	TGTGCCAGCAGCTTGAACCGAGAAGCTTTCTTT	CASSLNREAFF
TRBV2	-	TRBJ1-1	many	TGTGCCAGCAAGATGGCAGGAAGGGAAGCTTTCTTT	CASKMAGREAFF
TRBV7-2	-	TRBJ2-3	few	TGTGCCAGCAGCTCCCAGGAGAAGCAGTATTTT	CASSSQEKQYF
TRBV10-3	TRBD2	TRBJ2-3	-	TGTGCCATCAGCGCTACTTTGACTAGCGGGCCTCCCTACGGGGATACGCAGTATTTT	CAISATLTSGPPYGDTQYF
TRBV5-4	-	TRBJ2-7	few	TGTGCCAGCAGCGCTTACTCGGGACCTAACCACGAGCAGTACTTC	CASSAYSGPNHEQYF
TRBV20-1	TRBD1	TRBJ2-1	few	TGCAGTGCCCCTGCCCTGAGGGGGCAGCCCTACAATGAGCAGTTCTTC	CSAPALRGQPYNEQFF
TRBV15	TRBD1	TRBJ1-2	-	TGTGCCACCAGCAGAGATCTGTCAGGGGGAGACGGCTACACCTTC	CATSRDLSGGDGYTF
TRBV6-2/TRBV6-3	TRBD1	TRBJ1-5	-	TGTGCCAGCAGTTACCCCGGGACAGGGGGGAATCAGCCCCAGCATTTT	CASSYPGTGGNQPQHF
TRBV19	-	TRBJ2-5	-	TGTGCCAGTAGTATAGCGGGGTACGAGACCCAGTACTTC	CASSIAGYETQYF
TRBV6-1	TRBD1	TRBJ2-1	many	TGTGCCAGCAGTGAGGGACAGGGGGGGTACAATGAGCAGTTCTTC	CASSEGQGGYNEQFF
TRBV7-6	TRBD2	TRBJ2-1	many	TGTGCCAGCATGAAAATAGGGCGGGGGGCCGGCTCCTACAATGAGCAGTTCTTC	CASMKIGRGAGSYNEQFF
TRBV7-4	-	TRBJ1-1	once	TGTGCCAGCAGCTCTACGACCGACATGAACACTGAAGCTTTCTTT	CASSSTTDMNTEAFF
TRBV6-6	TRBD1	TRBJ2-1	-	TGTGCCAGCAGTTACAAGACAGGGGGATACAATGAGCAGTTCTTC	CASSYKTGGYNEQFF
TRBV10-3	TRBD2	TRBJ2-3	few	TGTGCCATCAGTCGACTAGCGGGGGGGCAAGATACGCAGTATTTT	CAISRLAGGQDTQYF
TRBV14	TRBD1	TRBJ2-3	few	TGTGCCAGCAGCCAAGGGGAAGGGGGCTTTGATACGCAGTATTTT	CASSQGEGGFDTQYF
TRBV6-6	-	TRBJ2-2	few	TGTGCCAGCAGTAAACCGGGACACGAGAACACCGGGGAGCTGTTTTTT	CASSKPGHENTGELFF
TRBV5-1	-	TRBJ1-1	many	TGCGCCAGCAGCCCATTATTAGCCAAGACTGAAGCTTTCTTT	CASSPLLAKTEAFF
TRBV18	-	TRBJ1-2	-	TGTGCCAGCTCAAAAGCCGGGGACGTAACTAACTATGGCTACACCTTC	CASSKAGDVTNYGYTF
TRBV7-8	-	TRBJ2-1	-	TGTGCCAGCAGCGCATTCGGGGGCACCTACAATGAGCAGTTCTTC	CASSAFGGTYNEQFF
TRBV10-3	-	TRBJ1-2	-	TGTGCCATCAGGGTCGAGCATGGCTACACCTTC	CAIRVEHGYTF
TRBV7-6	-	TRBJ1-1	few	TGTGCCAGCAGCTGGTCCTCCGATGAAGCTTTCTTT	CASSWSSDEAFF
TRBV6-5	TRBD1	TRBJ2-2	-	TGTGCCAGCAGTTACTCCGACAGGGTGACCGGGGAGCTGTTTTTT	CASSYSDRVTGELFF
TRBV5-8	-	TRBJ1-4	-	TGTGCCAGCAGCTTCGGGGCGGTTTGGGAAAAACTGTTTTTT	CASSFGAVWEKLFF
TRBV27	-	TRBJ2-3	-	TGTGCCAGCAGTTTACGGGGGGCCGTACTTATCACAGATACGCAGTATTTT	CASSLRGAVLITDTQYF
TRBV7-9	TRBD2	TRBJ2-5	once	TGTGCCAGCAGCTTCACCGGGACTAGCGGTTTTGGGACCCAGTACTTC	CASSFTGTSGFGTQYF
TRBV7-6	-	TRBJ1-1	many	TGTGCCAGCAGCCCTATGGGGTTACCGGAAGCTTTCTTT	CASSPMGLPEAFF
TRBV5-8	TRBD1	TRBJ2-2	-	TGTGCCAAGACAGGGCCTCCCGGGGAGCTGTTTTTT	CAKTGPPGELFF
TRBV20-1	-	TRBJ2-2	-	TGCAGTGCTAGAGATTTGGAGCCCACCGGGGAGCTGTTTTTT	CSARDLEPTGELFF